This TCR beta chain appears in the sequencing data of a study of blood T cell repertoires in COVID-19. The V end was cut by 6 bases, the J end by 2 bases, with 24 bases between. This CDR3 contains 19 residues. Germline loops: CDR1 KGHDR, CDR2 SFDVKD. Libraries were prepared by immunoSEQ multiplex PCR; TCRdb keeps only in-frame clonotypes and omits some of them. This sample has under 450,000 clones; roughly four fifths occur once, and the top ten carry 1.1%. The sequencing sample was made of peripheral blood. The V gene is TRBV24-1, the J gene TRBJ2-2, with D perhaps matching TRBD1 (5 bases). This TCR derives from a human donor with acute or convalescent COVID-19. The donor label of this sample is uncertain. As DNA, the CDR3 is TGTGCCACCAGTACCTCCCTTGGCACCTCAGGACACAACACCGGGGAGCTGTTTTTT. Amino acid sequence: CATSTSLGTSGHNTGELFF.